What follows are 18 T cell receptor beta chains derived from one specimen sequenced in a study of cytomegalovirus exposure and HLA in healthy donors. With 60 Vbeta and 13 Jbeta primers, the PCR was carried out. TCRdb's table, derived via immunoSEQ multiplex PCR, lists solely in-frame clones and lacks some. Of approximately 120,000 clones in the sample, approximately 73% were seen once. The sequenced material came from PBMCs. The receptors shown here come from a man aged 55 to 70 in good health and CMV-seropositive.

CDR3 bases: TGCGCCAGCAGCCCCAACCGAGAGACAGGGCGAGGTCAGCCCCAGCATTTT. Translating gives CASSPNRETGRGQPQHF. This chain uses TRBV5-1 with TRBJ1-5; TRBD1 matches 7 bases. This CDR3 contains 17 residues. Germline CDR1 reads SGHRS; CDR2 reads YFSETQ. Germline trimming cut 4 bases from V and 6 bases from J; bases unmatched to any gene: 16.

This rearrangement joins TRBV15 to TRBJ1-5, with D perhaps matching TRBD1 (5 bases). The CDR3 loop spans 12 amino acids. V shed 1 base and J shed 8 bases, with 6 bases lying between them. Germline V gene data show CDR1 as LNHNV and CDR2 as YYDKDF (reference sequence). The CDR3 DNA follows: TGTGCCACCAGCAGAGGCAGGGAGCCCCAGCATTTT. The encoded protein is CATSRGREPQHF.

In this sample, this clone turned up a few times. This rearrangement joins TRBV7-2 to TRBJ2-7, with 16 positions matching TRBD2. The CDR3 is 18 amino acids. CDR1 and CDR2 from the germline V gene are SGHTA and FQGNSA. V gave up 1 base and J gave up 3 bases; unmatched junction bases: 6. CDR3: CASSLGGLAGGVVYEQYF. The CDR3 DNA is TGTGCCAGCAGCTTAGGGGGACTAGCGGGGGGGGTCGTCTACGAGCAGTACTTC.

The CDR3 nucleotides read TGTGCCAGCAGTTTCAGCAGCGGCTCCTATAATTCACCCCTCCACTTT. Amino acids: CASSFSSGSYNSPLHF. The V and J genes are TRBV27 and TRBJ1-6, with D unclear. This CDR3 comprises 16 residues. V lost 3 bases and J lost 0, with 9 bases in between. Germline lookup yields CDR1 MNHEY and CDR2 SMNVEV (reference sequence).

This clone was observed once. Other DNA sequences in this sample translate to the same CDR3. The chain recombines TRBV28 with TRBJ2-7, with D perhaps TRBD1 (6 bases). This CDR3 is built from 15 residues. Germline values: CDR1 MDHEN, CDR2 SYDVKM. V was clipped by 6 bases and J by 3 bases, with 18 bases between them. The CDR3 reads CASSPPTGTLYEQYF. The DNA for the CDR3 is TGTGCCAGCAGCCCTCCCACAGGGACCCTCTACGAGCAGTACTTC.

This sequence joins TRBV29-1 and TRBJ2-5, with 11 bases fitting TRBD2. This CDR3 region has 12 residues. J gave up 5 bases and V 7 bases, and 3 bases lay outside the gene matches. Germline V lookup: CDR1 SQVTM, CDR2 ANQGSEA. This CDR3 reads CSATSGDETQYF. In nucleotides, the CDR3 is TGCAGCGCGACTAGCGGGGATGAGACCCAGTACTTC.

This chain joins TRBV19 and TRBJ1-5; D not resolved. Germline CDR1 is LNHDA and CDR2 is SQIVND (reference sequence). The CDR3 spans 11 residues. V shed 6 bases and J shed 12 bases, with 12 bases lying between them. CDR3 protein: CASRGSGLQHF. The CDR3 nucleotides are TGTGCCAGTAGGGGCTCTGGGCTCCAGCATTTT. Full variable domain (rest looked up from reference TRBV19 and TRBJ1-5): DGGITQSPKYLFRKEGQNVTLSCEQNLNHDAMYWYRQDPGQGLRLIYYSQIVNDFQKGDIAEGYSVSREKKESFPLTVTSAQKNPTAFYLCASRGSGLQHFGDGTRLSIL.

The rearrangement joins TRBV5-4 to TRBJ1-1, with unresolved D. V lost 2 bases to trimming and J lost 3 bases, with 11 bases between them. Germline V gene sequence: CDR1 SGHNT, CDR2 YYREEE (reference sequence). The CDR3 length is 14 residues. CDR3 protein: CASSFRSGDTEAFF. The CDR3 bases are TGTGCCAGCAGCTTTAGGTCCGGGGACACTGAAGCTTTCTTT.

This chain joins TRBV5-1 and TRBJ2-5, with TRBD2 matching 13 bases. The germline V gene has CDR1 SGHRS and CDR2 YFSETQ. V shed 4 bases, J shed 6 bases, and the junction held 6 bases outside the gene matches. There are 15 residues in the CDR3. The CDR3 DNA reads TGCGCCAGCAGCGTGACTAGCGGGGGGCGTAAGACCCAGTACTTC. This translates into CASSVTSGGRKTQYF. The variable domain in full, with the rest retrieved from reference TRBV5-1 and TRBJ2-5, is KAGVTQTPRYLIKTRGQQVTLSCSPISGHRSVSWYQQTPGQGLQFLFEYFSETQRNKGNFPGRFSGRQFSNSRSEMNVSTLELGDSALYLCASSVTSGGRKTQYFGPGTRLLVL.

This clone was observed a single time. V is TRBV2 and J is TRBJ1-2; 8 nucleotides agree with TRBD1. This CDR3 has 14 amino acids. Trimming at V came to 6 bases and at J to 1 base, leaving 4 bases not matched to a gene. Germline V lookup: CDR1 SNHLY, CDR2 FYNNEI. CDR3 residues: CASRTTGVNYGYTF. The CDR3 nucleotides read TGTGCCAGCAGAACGACAGGGGTTAACTATGGCTACACCTTC.

The gene calls are TRBV2 and TRBJ2-5; D is perhaps TRBD2 (5 bases). Per germline, CDR1 SNHLY and CDR2 FYNNEI. Trimming removed 3 bases from V and 2 bases from J, with 13 bases in between. The CDR3 has 15 residues. The CDR3 sequence is CASSDGSAGQETQYF. The CDR3 bases are TGTGCCAGCAGTGATGGCTCGGCGGGTCAAGAGACCCAGTACTTC. The whole variable domain, filled in from reference TRBV2 and TRBJ2-5, reads EPEVTQTPSHQVTQMGQEVILRCVPISNHLYFYWYRQILGQKVEFLVSFYNNEISEKSEIFDDQFSVERPDGSNFTLKIRSTKLEDSAMYFCASSDGSAGQETQYFGPGTRLLVL.

This sequence joins TRBV11-1 and TRBJ1-1, with TRBD1 identical over 8 bases. There are 14 residues in the CDR3. CDR1 and CDR2 from the germline V gene are SGHAT and FQDESV (reference sequence). After removal of 5 bases from V and 4 bases from J, the junction contained 6 bases not matched to a gene. The CDR3 spells CASSVDRGSTEAFF. The CDR3, as DNA: TGTGCCAGCAGCGTCGACAGGGGAAGCACTGAAGCTTTCTTT.

V is TRBV5-1 and J is TRBJ2-1; TRBD2 is a possible D gene (6 bases). The CDR3 runs 15 residues. Germline CDR1 and CDR2: SGHRS and YFSETQ. Trimming removed 0 bases at V and 8 bases at J, with 15 bases between. The CDR3 spells CASSLEGGTTHEQFF. The CDR3 nucleotides read TGCGCCAGCAGCTTGGAAGGCGGGACCACCCATGAGCAGTTCTTC.

This clone was counted a few times. J is TRBJ2-7 and V is TRBV5-6; TRBD1 might be the D (5 bases). V gave up 1 base and J gave up 1 base, with 9 bases separating them. Germline V CDR1 and CDR2: SGHDT, YYEEEE. The CDR3 consists of 14 residues. CDR3 amino acids: CASSLTTDSYEQYF. CDR3 in DNA: TGTGCCAGCAGCTTGACGACAGATTCCTACGAGCAGTACTTC.

This clone was picked up one time. This chain links TRBV2 with TRBJ2-3; D remains unclear. Trimming removed 8 bases at V and 2 bases at J, with 8 bases between. The CDR3 spans 12 residues. Per the germline V gene, CDR1 is SNHLY and CDR2 is FYNNEI. The CDR3 nucleotides read TGTGCCAGCGCTAAGTTCACAGATACGCAGTATTTT. This sequence encodes CASAKFTDTQYF.

The V gene is TRBV4-2, the J gene TRBJ2-6; D is possibly TRBD2 (5 bases). Trimming left V 8 bases short and J 1 base short, with 15 bases between. Germline V gene data show CDR1 as LGHNA and CDR2 as YNFKEQ. This CDR3 comprises 16 residues. The CDR3 here is CASDEGDLSGANVLTF. CDR3 in DNA: TGTGCCAGCGACGAGGGAGACTTGTCTGGGGCCAACGTCCTGACTTTC.

The rearrangement uses TRBV6-4 and TRBJ2-7; D is perhaps TRBD2 (7 bases). Germline CDR1 is MRHNA and CDR2 is SNTAGT. The CDR3 extends over 13 amino acids. Trimming pared 2 bases from V and 7 bases from J, leaving 12 bases between. For the CDR3, the DNA is TGTGCCAGCAGTGACGGGGGGGCACTAGAGCAGTACTTC. Encoded protein: CASSDGGALEQYF.

This clone has just a few counts. This chain connects TRBV5-4 to TRBJ2-5; 14 bases align to TRBD2. Germline CDR1 and CDR2: SGHNT and YYREEE (reference sequence). Trimming cost V 3 bases and J 3 bases; bases outside gene matches: 1. The CDR3 covers 15 residues. The CDR3 region has the DNA TGTGCCAGCAGCTCGACTAGCGGGGGGGAAGAGACCCAGTACTTC. As protein: CASSSTSGGEETQYF.